These 13 T cell receptor beta chains share one sample of origin, sequenced in a study of OX40 agonist ivuxolimab in advanced cancers. Some clones are missing from TCRdb's copy, which holds only in-frame ones; the method was immunoSEQ multiplex PCR. The sample records almost 85,000 clones, around 94% being singletons. The material was CD4+ or CD8+ T cells sorted from blood, obtained in a trial of the OX40 agonist ivuxolimab. Receptor source: an adult with an advanced solid tumor such as melanoma, head and neck, liver or kidney cancer.

This chain links TRBV5-6 with TRBJ1-4; D is unclear. V dropped 4 bases and J dropped 2 bases, with 9 bases sitting between them. The V gene's germline CDR1 is SGHDT and CDR2 YYEEEE. This CDR3 contains 14 residues. For the CDR3, the DNA is TGTGCCAGCAGCAACGTACAGACTAATGAAAAACTGTTTTTT. Translated, it gives CASSNVQTNEKLFF.

The J gene is TRBJ2-5, the V gene TRBV5-1; D call uncertain. CDR1 is SGHRS, CDR2 YFSETQ, per germline. Trimming removed 0 bases from V and 5 bases from J, with 17 bases in between. The CDR3 consists of 16 residues. The CDR3 here is CASSLAAGIVYETQYF. In DNA, the CDR3 is TGCGCCAGCAGCTTGGCGGCCGGAATAGTTTATGAGACCCAGTACTTC.

This clone has a single count. The rearrangement uses TRBV27 and TRBJ1-4; D gene unclear. This CDR3 is 13 amino acids long. Germline CDR1 reads MNHEY; CDR2 reads SMNVEV (reference sequence). Trimming cost V 4 bases and J 5 bases, with 8 bases left between them. CDR3 region: CASSSNVNEKLFF. CDR3 DNA sequence: TGTGCCAGCAGTTCTAACGTGAATGAAAAACTGTTTTTT.

This clone was seen just once. This rearrangement joins TRBV6-5 to TRBJ2-3; 10 nucleotides line up with TRBD2. The CDR3 length is 15 residues. Germline V lookup: CDR1 MNHEY, CDR2 SVGAGI. V shed 6 bases and J 4 bases; nucleotides not matched to a gene: 7. The chain's CDR3 is CASSYSGGLSDTQYF. The CDR3 DNA reads as TGTGCCAGCAGCTATAGCGGGGGGCTCTCAGATACGCAGTATTTT.

This chain joins TRBV27 and TRBJ2-7; the match to TRBD2 covers 15 bases. Germline lookup yields CDR1 MNHEY and CDR2 SMNVEV (reference sequence). CDR3 length equals 15 residues. V lost 3 bases and J lost 5; bases outside the gene matches: 2. The CDR3: CASSLGTSGRNEQYF. CDR3 nucleotides: TGTGCCAGCAGTTTGGGGACTAGCGGGAGGAACGAGCAGTACTTC.

CDR3 sequence: CASSAGMVRETQYF. As DNA, the CDR3 is TGCGCCAGCAGCGCGGGGATGGTACGAGAGACCCAGTACTTC. This chain uses TRBV5-1 with TRBJ2-5, with a weak D call TRBD2 (6 bases). This CDR3 has 14 residues. Trimming pared 4 bases from V and 4 bases from J, leaving 14 bases between. From germline, CDR1 is SGHRS and CDR2 YFSETQ.

CDR3 sequence (DNA): TGTGCCAGCAGGCCACCGGGACTAGCGGGTTACGAGCAGTACTTC. Amino acid sequence: CASRPPGLAGYEQYF. J is TRBJ2-7 and V is TRBV11-3; 12 bases are a match to TRBD2. Germline CDR1 and CDR2: SGHNT and YENEEA. V lost 6 bases, J lost 4 bases, and 7 bases stayed unmatched. The CDR3 is 15 amino acids.

V and J are TRBV7-9 and TRBJ1-1; TRBD1 matches at 9 bases. CDR3 length: 16 residues. Looked up from germline, CDR1 is SEHNR and CDR2 is FQNEAQ (reference sequence). The junction had 6 bases not matched to a gene; V was cut back by 4 bases and J by 0 bases. The CDR3 sequence is CASSSGTGWVNTEAFF. CDR3 nucleotides: TGTGCCAGCAGCTCAGGGACAGGGTGGGTGAACACTGAAGCTTTCTTT. Full variable domain (remainder filled in from reference TRBV7-9 and TRBJ1-1): DTGVSQNPRHKITKRGQNVTFRCDPISEHNRLYWYRQTLGQGPEFLTYFQNEAQLEKSRLLSDRFSAERPKGSFSTLEIQRTEQGDSAMYLCASSSGTGWVNTEAFFGQGTRLTVV.

The chain has TRBV4-3 and TRBJ1-2, with 8 bases lining up with TRBD1. Germline values: CDR1 LGHNA, CDR2 YSLEER. The CDR3 has 14 amino acids. With V trimmed by 5 bases and J by 8 bases, 10 bases remained unmatched. DNA of the CDR3: TGCGCCAGCAGCTACAGACAGGGGCCGGGGGGCTACACCTTC. Its protein product is CASSYRQGPGGYTF.

V usage is TRBV5-4 and J usage is TRBJ2-7; 9 bases line up with TRBD1. There are 14 residues in the CDR3. Trimming cost V 4 bases and J 2 bases; bases outside gene matches: 4. Germline V gene data show CDR1 as SGHNT and CDR2 as YYREEE (reference sequence). As DNA, the CDR3 is TGTGCCAGCAGCGGCCGACAGGGGGCCTACGAGCAGTACTTC. Its protein is CASSGRQGAYEQYF.

The chain carries TRBV18 and TRBJ1-1; a possible D gene is TRBD1 (5 bases). This CDR3 has 15 amino acids. The germline V gene has CDR1 KGHSH and CDR2 LQKENI. V lost 6 bases, J lost 2 bases, and 16 bases lay in between. As DNA, the CDR3 is TGTGCCAGCTCGGTAGACAGCCACAGAAACACTGAAGCTTTCTTT. Its protein product is CASSVDSHRNTEAFF.

The V and J genes are TRBV5-1 and TRBJ2-5; D may correspond to TRBD1 or TRBD2 (5 bases each). The DNA end is a closer match to TRBJ2-7, so the J assignment may be wrong. The CDR3 runs 16 residues. CDR1 is SGHRS, CDR2 YFSETQ, per germline. The CDR3 is CASTPGRGPGSYEQYF. CDR3 DNA sequence: TGCGCCAGCACCCCAGGGAGAGGGCCCGGCTCCTACGAGCAGTACTTC.

This chain joins TRBV6-5 and TRBJ2-3; D ambiguous. Trimming removed 8 bases at V and 0 bases at J, with 9 bases between. The germline V gene encodes CDR1 MNHEY and CDR2 SVGAGI. There are 13 residues in the CDR3. The CDR3 reads CASGYTSTDTQYF. The CDR3 DNA reads TGTGCCAGCGGATACACTAGCACAGATACGCAGTATTTT.